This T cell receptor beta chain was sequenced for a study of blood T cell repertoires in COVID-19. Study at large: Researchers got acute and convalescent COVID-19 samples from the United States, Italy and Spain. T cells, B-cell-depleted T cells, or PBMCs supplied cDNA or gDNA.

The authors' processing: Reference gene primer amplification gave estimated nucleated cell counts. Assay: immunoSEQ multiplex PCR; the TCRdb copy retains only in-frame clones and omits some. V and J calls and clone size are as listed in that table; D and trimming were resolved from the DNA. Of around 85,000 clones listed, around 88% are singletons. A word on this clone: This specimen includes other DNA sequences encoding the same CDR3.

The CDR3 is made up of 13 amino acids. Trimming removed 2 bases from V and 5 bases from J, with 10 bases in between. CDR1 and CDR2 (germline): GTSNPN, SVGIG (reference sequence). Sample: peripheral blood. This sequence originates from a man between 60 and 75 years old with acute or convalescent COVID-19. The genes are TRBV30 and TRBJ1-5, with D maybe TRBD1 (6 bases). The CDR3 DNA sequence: TGTGCCTGGAGTAGGGGGGGTGATCAGCCCCAGCATTTT. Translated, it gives CAWSRGGDQPQHF.